These 28 T cell receptor beta chains originate from one sample sequenced in a study of T cell responses to AZD1222 COVID-19 vaccine. Only in-frame clones appear in the TCRdb table, and some are missing; sequencing was by immunoSEQ multiplex PCR. The sample lists roughly 190,000 clones, around 92% seen once, with over 1% in the top ten. The source was peripheral blood, collected on day 0 of AZD1222 vaccination. These receptors were taken from an adult in good health.

The V and J genes are TRBV11-3 and TRBJ2-1; 10 bases are a match to TRBD2. Germline V gives CDR1 SGHNT, CDR2 YENEEA. Trimming at V came to 1 base and at J to 6 bases, leaving 3 bases not matched to a gene. CDR3 length: 15 residues. Here the CDR3 DNA reads TGTGCCAGCAGCTTAGGATTAGCGGGGGGCAATGAGCAGTTCTTC. This encodes CASSLGLAGGNEQFF. Complete variable domain (other parts from reference TRBV11-3 and TRBJ2-1): EAGVVQSPRYKIIEKKQPVAFWCNPISGHNTLYWYLQNLGQGPELLIRYENEEAVDDSQLPKDRFSAERLKGVDSTLKIQPAELGDSAVYLCASSLGLAGGNEQFFGPGTRLTVL.

The chain recombines TRBV2 with TRBJ1-2; weak D call: TRBD1 (5 bases). The CDR3 length is 12 residues. Per germline, CDR1 SNHLY and CDR2 FYNNEI. Trimming took 6 bases from V and 5 from J, leaving 10 bases between them. DNA for the CDR3: TGTGCCAGCAGAACAGGTGCATATGGCTACACCTTC. The encoded protein is CASRTGAYGYTF. The variable domain in full, completed from reference TRBV2 and TRBJ1-2, reads EPEVTQTPSHQVTQMGQEVILRCVPISNHLYFYWYRQILGQKVEFLVSFYNNEISEKSEIFDDQFSVERPDGSNFTLKIRSTKLEDSAMYFCASRTGAYGYTFGSGTRLTVV.

The chain combines TRBV6-5 with TRBJ1-3, with 8 bases matching TRBD1. Trimming at V came to 7 bases and at J to 2 bases, leaving 7 bases not matched to a gene. The germline CDR1 and CDR2 sequences are MNHEY and SVGAGI. The CDR3 has 15 amino acids. The CDR3 reads CASNKDRGPGNTIYF. DNA of the CDR3: TGTGCCAGCAACAAAGACAGGGGACCTGGAAACACCATATATTTT.

The CDR3 is CASRPGVTGELFF. As DNA, the CDR3 is TGCGCCAGCAGACCAGGGGTAACCGGGGAGCTGTTTTTT. V and J are TRBV5-1 and TRBJ2-2; D might be TRBD1 (6 bases). V gave up 5 bases and J gave up 5 bases, with 10 bases separating them. The CDR3 consists of 13 residues. Germline loops: CDR1 SGHRS, CDR2 YFSETQ. Full variable domain (outside the CDR3, taken from reference TRBV5-1 and TRBJ2-2): KAGVTQTPRYLIKTRGQQVTLSCSPISGHRSVSWYQQTPGQGLQFLFEYFSETQRNKGNFPGRFSGRQFSNSRSEMNVSTLELGDSALYLCASRPGVTGELFFGEGSRLTVL.

The chain couples TRBV7-9 to TRBJ1-1, with D possibly being TRBD1 (5 bases). Germline assignment: CDR1 SEHNR and CDR2 FQNEAQ (reference sequence). CDR3 length: 13 residues. Trimming removed 3 bases from V and 5 bases from J, with 10 bases in between. The CDR3: CASSFQGRTEAFF. The CDR3 nucleotides read TGTGCCAGCAGCTTCCAGGGTAGGACTGAAGCTTTCTTT.

The chain combines TRBV6-2 or TRBV6-3 with TRBJ2-1, with D uncertain. The CDR3 totals 13 residues. Germline V gene data show CDR1 as MNHEY and CDR2 as SVGEGT. Trimming removed 5 bases at V and 9 bases at J, with 14 bases between. This CDR3 reads CASSVWSSVEQFF. CDR3 nucleotide sequence: TGTGCCAGCAGTGTCTGGTCTAGTGTTGAGCAGTTCTTC.

The V call is TRBV7-9, the J call TRBJ1-2, with D perhaps TRBD1 (5 bases). CDR1 and CDR2 (germline): SEHNR, FQNEAQ (reference sequence). V was clipped by 1 base and J by 2 bases, with 17 bases between them. The CDR3 totals 17 residues. CDR3 sequence: CASSLVFSGESNYGYTF. Here the CDR3 DNA reads TGTGCCAGCAGCTTAGTCTTTTCGGGGGAGTCGAACTATGGCTACACCTTC. Full variable domain (outside the CDR3, taken from reference TRBV7-9 and TRBJ1-2): DTGVSQNPRHKITKRGQNVTFRCDPISEHNRLYWYRQTLGQGPEFLTYFQNEAQLEKSRLLSDRFSAERPKGSFSTLEIQRTEQGDSAMYLCASSLVFSGESNYGYTFGSGTRLTVV.

This clone was seen a few times. This chain joins TRBV7-9 and TRBJ1-4; 8 nucleotides agree with TRBD1. This CDR3 comprises 14 residues. The germline V gene encodes CDR1 SEHNR and CDR2 FQNEAQ (reference sequence). With V trimmed by 5 bases and J by 8 bases, 7 bases remained unmatched. CDR3 region: CASSPDRGGEKLFF. CDR3 nucleotide sequence: TGTGCCAGCAGCCCCGACAGGGGAGGAGAAAAACTGTTTTTT. Based on the CDR3 plus reference TRBV7-9 and TRBJ1-4, the full variable domain is DTGVSQNPRHKITKRGQNVTFRCDPISEHNRLYWYRQTLGQGPEFLTYFQNEAQLEKSRLLSDRFSAERPKGSFSTLEIQRTEQGDSAMYLCASSPDRGGEKLFFGSGTQLSVL.

The chain joins TRBV28 to TRBJ1-1; the D is unclear. V dropped 5 bases and J dropped 0 bases, with 7 bases sitting between them. In germline, CDR1 is MDHEN, CDR2 SYDVKM. The CDR3 covers 13 residues. CDR3 region: CASSPPVNTEAFF. CDR3 DNA sequence: TGTGCCAGCAGTCCCCCAGTGAACACTGAAGCTTTCTTT.

This clone was seen a single time. CDR3 DNA sequence: TGTGCCAGCAGTTTAGTGGGACAGGGCGGATATGGCTACACCTTC. This gives the protein CASSLVGQGGYGYTF. The chain links TRBV27 to TRBJ1-2; 9 positions match TRBD1. J gave up 5 bases and V 2 bases, and 6 bases lay outside the gene matches. The CDR3 totals 15 residues. Germline CDR1 and CDR2: MNHEY and SMNVEV (reference sequence).

The chain carries TRBV18 and TRBJ1-5; a weak D match, TRBD1 (6 bases). Germline CDR1 reads KGHSH; CDR2 reads LQKENI. V was clipped by 0 bases and J by 2 bases, with 8 bases between them. The CDR3 is made up of 15 amino acids. CDR3 protein: CASSPPGGGNQPQHF. In DNA form, the CDR3 reads TGTGCCAGCTCACCACCAGGGGGGGGCAATCAGCCCCAGCATTTT.

The V and J genes are TRBV5-1 and TRBJ2-7; 9 bases match TRBD2. Trimming cost V 2 bases and J 5 bases; bases outside gene matches: 5. This CDR3 is 14 amino acids long. Germline V gene data show CDR1 as SGHRS and CDR2 as YFSETQ. CDR3 in DNA: TGCGCCAGCAGCTTCGGCGGGGGGGCAAACGAGCAGTACTTC. Protein sequence: CASSFGGGANEQYF.

The genes are TRBV9 and TRBJ1-3; unclear D gene. The CDR3 runs to 14 residues. Trimming stripped 3 bases from V and 0 bases from J, with 7 bases between. Germline V gives CDR1 SGDLS, CDR2 YYNGEE. This CDR3 is CASSASSSGNTIYF. For the CDR3, the DNA is TGTGCCAGCAGCGCGTCCTCCTCTGGAAACACCATATATTTT.

The chain carries TRBV2 and TRBJ1-1; perhaps TRBD1 as D (5 bases). Trimming took off 5 bases at V and 2 bases at J, with 9 bases between the two ends. Germline CDR1 SNHLY, CDR2 FYNNEI. The CDR3 spans 13 residues. CDR3 coding DNA: TGTGCCAGCAGTACGGGGGGAAACACTGAAGCTTTCTTT. It encodes CASSTGGNTEAFF.

This chain links TRBV4-2 with TRBJ2-2; D is possibly TRBD1 (6 bases). The CDR3 sequence is 16 residues long. Germline V gene data show CDR1 as LGHNA and CDR2 as YNFKEQ. V dropped 7 bases and J dropped 1 base, with 16 bases sitting between them. DNA of the CDR3: TGTGCCAGCACTCTAGCAGGGGCAGGGAACACCGGGGAGCTGTTTTTT. Translation gives CASTLAGAGNTGELFF.

CDR3 DNA: TGTGCCAGCAGCAAAGCTTGGCAGGGGGCTAGTCAGCCCCAGCATTTT. Translated: CASSKAWQGASQPQHF. The genes are TRBV21-1 and TRBJ1-5; TRBD1, as called in the table, went unchecked against the DNA. TRBV21-1 is a known pseudogene. The CDR3 runs to 16 residues.

The V and J genes are TRBV20-1 and TRBJ1-1; D gene ambiguous. Trimming removed 6 bases at V and 6 bases at J, with 11 bases between. CDR1 and CDR2 (germline): DFQATT, SNEGSKA (reference sequence). The CDR3 sequence is 11 residues long. The CDR3 sequence is CSANNVPEAFF. The DNA for the CDR3 is TGCAGTGCAAACAACGTACCTGAAGCTTTCTTT.

This chain connects TRBV5-5 to TRBJ1-1, with D possibly TRBD1 on 5 matching bases. Germline-derived CDR1 and CDR2 are SGHKS and YYEKEE (reference sequence). The V end lost 2 bases, the J end lost 11 bases, and 16 bases lay between the germline ends. The length of the CDR3 is 13 residues. CDR3 residues: CASSLGDGREAFF. The CDR3 DNA sequence: TGTGCCAGCAGCTTAGGGGACGGTCGGGAGGCTTTCTTT. The full variable domain, rest sourced from reference TRBV5-5 and TRBJ1-1, is DAGVTQSPTHLIKTRGQQVTLRCSPISGHKSVSWYQQVLGQGPQFIFQYYEKEERGRGNFPDRFSARQFPNYSSELNVNALLLGDSALYLCASSLGDGREAFFGQGTRLTVV.

In the case of this clone: An end of the junction does not agree with germline; a read error may underlie this. This chain connects TRBV28 to TRBJ1-1; no firm D call. CDR1 is MDHEN, CDR2 SYDVKM, per germline. There are 11 residues in the CDR3. The CDR3 region is CASSLFTEAFF. CDR3 bases: TGTGCCAGCAGCTTATTTACTGAAGCTTTCTTT. The full variable domain, completed using reference TRBV28 and TRBJ1-1, is DVKVTQSSRYLVKRTGEKVFLECVQDMDHENMFWYRQDPGLGLRLIYFSYDVKMKEKGDIPEGYSVSREKKERFSLILESASTNQTSMYLCASSLFTEAFFGQGTRLTVV.

The V call is TRBV19, the J call TRBJ1-3; a possible D gene is TRBD1 (6 bases). V dropped 7 bases and J dropped 0 bases, with 13 bases sitting between them. The CDR3 loop spans 15 amino acids. Germline assignment: CDR1 LNHDA and CDR2 SQIVND (reference sequence). The CDR3 coding sequence is TGTGCCAGTACTAAACAGGGAGGCTCTGGAAACACCATATATTTT. Its protein product is CASTKQGGSGNTIYF.

The chain uses TRBV6-1 and TRBJ1-2, with a possible D match to TRBD1 (6 bases). Germline lookup yields CDR1 MNHNS and CDR2 SASEGT. The V end was cut by 2 bases, the J end by 5 bases, with 9 bases between. The CDR3 contains 13 residues. The CDR3 bases are TGTGCCAGCAGTGAACGCGGACAGTATGGCTACACCTTC. This encodes CASSERGQYGYTF.

This chain links TRBV7-2 with TRBJ2-5; no reliable D call. The CDR3 contains 15 residues. Germline V gives CDR1 SGHTA, CDR2 FQGNSA. V was cut by 5 bases and J by 4 bases, with 17 bases left in between. CDR3 bases: TGTGCCAGCAGCCCAGGACCGTGGAAGGCAGAGACCCAGTACTTC. Its translation is CASSPGPWKAETQYF. The complete variable domain, with remaining parts taken from reference TRBV7-2 and TRBJ2-5, reads GAGVSQSPSNKVTEKGKDVELRCDPISGHTALYWYRQSLGQGLEFLIYFQGNSAPDKSGLPSDRFSAERTGGSVSTLTIQRTQQEDSAVYLCASSPGPWKAETQYFGPGTRLLVL.

This CDR3 reads CASSRGQVPEAFF. The CDR3 DNA is TGTGCCAGCAGTAGGGGACAGGTCCCTGAAGCTTTCTTT. The chain has TRBV12-3 or TRBV12-4 and TRBJ1-1; the match to TRBD1 covers 8 bases. This CDR3 is built from 13 residues. V gave up 5 bases and J gave up 6 bases; unmatched junction bases: 5.

The chain employs TRBV2 and TRBJ2-7, with D perhaps matching TRBD1 (5 bases). CDR1 is SNHLY, CDR2 FYNNEI, per germline. V lost 1 base and J lost 5, with 15 bases in between. The CDR3 loop spans 15 amino acids. The CDR3 sequence: CASSEGAGLLDEQYF. The CDR3 DNA reads TGTGCCAGCAGTGAAGGAGCAGGGCTTCTGGACGAGCAGTACTTC.

This sequence joins TRBV10-2 and TRBJ1-5, with a possible D match to TRBD1 (6 bases). The CDR3 loop spans 13 amino acids. V lost 7 bases, J lost 4 bases, and 11 bases lay in between. Germline values: CDR1 WSHSY, CDR2 SAAADI. The CDR3 region is CASMTGKNQPQHF. The CDR3 DNA follows: TGCGCCAGCATGACAGGTAAAAATCAGCCCCAGCATTTT.

CDR3 protein: CASSALQGGVTEAFF. In nucleotides, the CDR3 is TGTGCCAGCAGTGCACTCCAGGGAGGTGTAACTGAAGCTTTCTTT. V gene TRBV25-1 combines with J gene TRBJ1-1, with D perhaps matching TRBD1 (5 bases). Deletions cut 4 bases from V and 5 bases from J, with 17 bases between. The CDR3 has 15 amino acids. Germline assignment: CDR1 MGHDK and CDR2 SYGVNS. The full variable domain, completed using reference TRBV25-1 and TRBJ1-1, is EADIYQTPRYLVIGTGKKITLECSQTMGHDKMYWYQQDPGMELHLIHYSYGVNSTEKGDLSSESTVSRIRTEHFPLTLESARPSHTSQYLCASSALQGGVTEAFFGQGTRLTVV.

The V and J genes are TRBV27 and TRBJ1-2; no clear D. This CDR3 is 10 amino acids long. Germline V gene lookup returns CDR1 MNHEY and CDR2 SMNVEV (reference sequence). V was clipped by 9 bases and J by 5 bases, with 7 bases between them. CDR3 residues: CARAIYGYTF. The DNA of the CDR3 is TGTGCCAGGGCCATATATGGCTACACCTTC.

This clone occurred once. J is TRBJ1-1 and V is TRBV6-6; 8 positions agree with TRBD1. The J segment lost 5 bases and the V segment lost 5 bases, leaving 7 bases of the junction unmatched. The CDR3 runs to 14 residues. From germline, CDR1 is MNHNY and CDR2 SVGAGI (reference sequence). The CDR3 here is CASSSRRGLTEAFF. The CDR3 DNA follows: TGTGCCAGCAGTAGCCGCAGGGGGCTTACTGAAGCTTTCTTT.